This T cell receptor beta chain was sequenced for a study of cytomegalovirus exposure and HLA in healthy donors. Study overall: Tens of millions of unique TCRs, all from HLA-typed donors, were included in an early release of the data.

Trimming took 1 base from V and 4 from J; bases not matched to a gene: 4. CDR1 is KGHSH, CDR2 LQKENI, per germline. This CDR3 has 15 amino acids. PCR used 60 Vbeta primers and 13 Jbeta primers. Data came from immunoSEQ multiplex PCR; TCRdb stores just in-frame clones and leaves some out. In the table there are over 150,000 clones, approximately 71% of which are singletons. The receptor's source is a male donor in good health and CMV-seronegative. Input material: PBMCs. The chain has TRBV18 and TRBJ2-1, with 7 positions matching TRBD2. The CDR3 DNA reads as TGTGCCAGCTCACCACGGGCGGGAGAGTACAATGAGCAGTTCTTC. It translates to CASSPRAGEYNEQFF.